This is a list of T cell receptor beta chains from one sample in a study of identical twins. TCRdb processed the 5' RACE reads anew with MiXCR; each CDR3 protein has one entry. The sample consists of around 550,000 distinct CDR3 sequences, roughly 15% of them appearing once. The data were also submitted as part of a second study, on yellow fever vaccine responses in identical twins.

The sample was CD4+ T cells sorted from blood. Every receptor here comes from a woman under 30 in good health. Both conserved end residues are part of each CDR3. A D gene is named only where the DNA matches it firmly. The size entry is marked missing in some rows and otherwise reads once, few, many or a size class.

clone size: few
J gene: TRBJ2-2
V gene: TRBV12-3/TRBV12-4
CDR3 length: 14
D gene: TRBD1
CDR3 DNA: TGTGCCAGCAGTTTTCGGCAGGGGGCCGGGGAGCTGTTTTTT
CDR3 protein: CASSFRQGAGELFF

clone size: many
J gene: TRBJ2-3
V gene: TRBV18
CDR3 length: 11
D gene: .
CDR3 DNA: TGTGCCAGCAGCCCTTCAGATACGCAGTATTTT
CDR3 protein: CASSPSDTQYF

clone size: .
J gene: TRBJ2-3
V gene: TRBV10-3
CDR3 length: 15
D gene: .
CDR3 DNA: TGTGCCATCAGTGATCGGCTAACTGGGACAGATACGCAGTATTTT
CDR3 protein: CAISDRLTGTDTQYF

clone size: .
J gene: TRBJ2-3
V gene: TRBV5-1
CDR3 length: 17
D gene: TRBD2
CDR3 DNA: TGCGCCAGCAGCCCCCGAACCCTAGCGGGGGGTGCAGATACGCAGTATTTT
CDR3 protein: CASSPRTLAGGADTQYF

clone size: few
J gene: TRBJ2-3
V gene: TRBV29-1
CDR3 length: 14
D gene: .
CDR3 DNA: TGCAGCGTTGAAGTGGGAGAGAGCCCAGATACGCAGTATTTT
CDR3 protein: CSVEVGESPDTQYF

clone size: .
J gene: TRBJ2-1
V gene: TRBV3-1
CDR3 length: 14
D gene: .
CDR3 DNA: TGTGCCAGCGGGGGCGGAAACTCCTACAATGAGCAGTTCTTC
CDR3 protein: CASGGGNSYNEQFF

clone size: few
J gene: TRBJ2-3
V gene: TRBV3-1
CDR3 length: 20
D gene: TRBD2
CDR3 DNA: TGTGCCAGCAGCCAAGACCCCTTGGGCGGGGGGGCCTCTAGCACAGATACGCAGTATTTT
CDR3 protein: CASSQDPLGGGASSTDTQYF

clone size: few
J gene: TRBJ2-3
V gene: TRBV28
CDR3 length: 16
D gene: TRBD2
CDR3 DNA: TGTGCCAGCAGTAAGAATCCGGGACTAGCGGGGGATACGCAGTATTTT
CDR3 protein: CASSKNPGLAGDTQYF

clone size: .
J gene: TRBJ2-5
V gene: TRBV5-1
CDR3 length: 18
D gene: TRBD2
CDR3 DNA: TGCGCCAGCAGCTTGGGACTAGCGGGAGAGGCCCCCCAAGAGACCCAGTACTTC
CDR3 protein: CASSLGLAGEAPQETQYF

clone size: .
J gene: TRBJ2-3
V gene: TRBV15
CDR3 length: 14
D gene: .
CDR3 DNA: TGTGCCACCAGCACCGGTTTGGCGGGCCTAACGCAGTATTTT
CDR3 protein: CATSTGLAGLTQYF

clone size: .
J gene: TRBJ2-1
V gene: TRBV20-1
CDR3 length: 13
D gene: .
CDR3 DNA: TGCAGTGCTGCGGGAACCGGTGGAAATGAGCAGTTCTTC
CDR3 protein: CSAAGTGGNEQFF

clone size: .
J gene: TRBJ1-2
V gene: TRBV10-3
CDR3 length: 13
D gene: .
CDR3 DNA: TGTGCCATCAGTGATCCACAAGACTATGGCTACACCTTC
CDR3 protein: CAISDPQDYGYTF

clone size: few
J gene: TRBJ2-3
V gene: TRBV6-1
CDR3 length: 15
D gene: .
CDR3 DNA: TGTGCCAGCAGTGAAGACCCCGGGCGAGCAGATACGCAGTATTTT
CDR3 protein: CASSEDPGRADTQYF

clone size: few
J gene: TRBJ2-2
V gene: TRBV27
CDR3 length: 17
D gene: TRBD2
CDR3 DNA: TGTGCCAGCAGTTTAGGGCTAGCGGGGGCTCGGACCGGGGAGCTGTTTTTT
CDR3 protein: CASSLGLAGARTGELFF

clone size: .
J gene: TRBJ2-1
V gene: TRBV2
CDR3 length: 12
D gene: .
CDR3 DNA: TGTGCCAGCAGAGTCCAGGGGTATGAGCAGTTCTTC
CDR3 protein: CASRVQGYEQFF

clone size: few
J gene: TRBJ1-4
V gene: TRBV4-1
CDR3 length: 16
D gene: .
CDR3 DNA: TGCGCCAGCAGCCCGGCCGGAGGGGCGGAAAGGGAGAAACTGTTTTTT
CDR3 protein: CASSPAGGAEREKLFF

clone size: few
J gene: TRBJ2-5
V gene: TRBV29-1
CDR3 length: 15
D gene: TRBD1
CDR3 DNA: TGCAGCGTTGAAGATCCGCGGACAGGGTATGAGACCCAGTACTTC
CDR3 protein: CSVEDPRTGYETQYF

clone size: .
J gene: TRBJ1-5
V gene: TRBV7-6
CDR3 length: 15
D gene: .
CDR3 DNA: TGTGCCAGCAGCTTAGGGGGGAGGTCAAGTCAGCCCCAGCATTTT
CDR3 protein: CASSLGGRSSQPQHF

clone size: few
J gene: TRBJ2-5
V gene: TRBV29-1
CDR3 length: 15
D gene: .
CDR3 DNA: TGCAGCGTTGAAGAACCCAGCTGGGGTTCTGAGACCCAGTACTTC
CDR3 protein: CSVEEPSWGSETQYF

clone size: .
J gene: TRBJ1-1
V gene: TRBV6-5
CDR3 length: 16
D gene: .
CDR3 DNA: TGTGCCAGCAGTTACTCGTGGGGTGGCATTTTTTCTGAAGCTTTCTTT
CDR3 protein: CASSYSWGGIFSEAFF

clone size: .
J gene: TRBJ2-1
V gene: TRBV5-1
CDR3 length: 15
D gene: .
CDR3 DNA: TGCGCCAGCAGCTTGGGGACAGCGTCCGTCGATGAGCAGTTCTTC
CDR3 protein: CASSLGTASVDEQFF

clone size: few
J gene: TRBJ1-1
V gene: TRBV7-8
CDR3 length: 13
D gene: .
CDR3 DNA: TGTGCCAGCAGCTTTGTGGGAGGAGCTGAAGCTTTCTTT
CDR3 protein: CASSFVGGAEAFF

clone size: few
J gene: TRBJ2-1
V gene: TRBV20-1
CDR3 length: 11
D gene: .
CDR3 DNA: TGCAGTGCCCAGGGGGGGAGTGAGCAGTTCTTC
CDR3 protein: CSAQGGSEQFF

clone size: .
J gene: TRBJ1-2
V gene: TRBV11-2
CDR3 length: 15
D gene: .
CDR3 DNA: TGTGCCAGCAGCTCTACCGACGGATTCGGCTATGGCTACACCTTC
CDR3 protein: CASSSTDGFGYGYTF

clone size: few
J gene: TRBJ2-3
V gene: TRBV5-1
CDR3 length: 15
D gene: .
CDR3 DNA: TGCGCCAGCAGCTTGAACCCAGTGAGCACAGATACGCAGTATTTT
CDR3 protein: CASSLNPVSTDTQYF

clone size: .
J gene: TRBJ2-3
V gene: TRBV7-2
CDR3 length: 17
D gene: TRBD2
CDR3 DNA: TGTGCCAGCAGCTTAGCAGGGACTAGCGAGGGCACAGATACGCAGTATTTT
CDR3 protein: CASSLAGTSEGTDTQYF

clone size: .
J gene: TRBJ2-5
V gene: TRBV3-1
CDR3 length: 17
D gene: .
CDR3 DNA: TGTGCCAGCAGCCCAATAGGCGCGGGGGCCCACCAAGAGACCCAGTACTTC
CDR3 protein: CASSPIGAGAHQETQYF

clone size: few
J gene: TRBJ2-1
V gene: TRBV24-1
CDR3 length: 19
D gene: TRBD2
CDR3 DNA: TGTGCCACCAGCGATCCGGGACTAGCGGGAGTTACCGACAGGAATGAGCAGTTCTTC
CDR3 protein: CATSDPGLAGVTDRNEQFF

clone size: .
J gene: TRBJ2-3
V gene: TRBV5-1
CDR3 length: 15
D gene: .
CDR3 DNA: TGCGCCAGCAGCTTGTATGCAGGACCCACAGATACGCAGTATTTT
CDR3 protein: CASSLYAGPTDTQYF

clone size: few
J gene: TRBJ2-1
V gene: TRBV27
CDR3 length: 16
D gene: TRBD2
CDR3 DNA: TGTGCCAGCAGTCTAACCGTAGGGACTAGAGTTCATGAGCAGTTCTTC
CDR3 protein: CASSLTVGTRVHEQFF

clone size: .
J gene: TRBJ2-7
V gene: TRBV7-9
CDR3 length: 15
D gene: TRBD2
CDR3 DNA: TGTGCCAGCAGCAGAGGGACTAGCGGAACCTACGAGCAGTACTTC
CDR3 protein: CASSRGTSGTYEQYF

clone size: .
J gene: TRBJ1-4
V gene: TRBV29-1
CDR3 length: 11
D gene: TRBD1
CDR3 DNA: TGCAGCGTTGGGACAGGCGAAAAACTGTTTTTT
CDR3 protein: CSVGTGEKLFF

clone size: .
J gene: TRBJ2-1
V gene: TRBV12-5
CDR3 length: 12
D gene: .
CDR3 DNA: TGTGCTAGTGGTTTGGGTTTTAATGAGCAGTTCTTC
CDR3 protein: CASGLGFNEQFF

clone size: many
J gene: TRBJ2-1
V gene: TRBV2
CDR3 length: 12
D gene: TRBD2
CDR3 DNA: TGTGCCAGCAGTGGTAGCGGGATTGTGCAGTTCTTC
CDR3 protein: CASSGSGIVQFF

clone size: few
J gene: TRBJ2-7
V gene: TRBV12-3/TRBV12-4
CDR3 length: 15
D gene: TRBD1
CDR3 DNA: TGTGCCAGCAGTCCGGGGACAGGTGGGCCCTACGAGCAGTACTTC
CDR3 protein: CASSPGTGGPYEQYF

clone size: .
J gene: TRBJ1-5
V gene: TRBV5-8
CDR3 length: 15
D gene: .
CDR3 DNA: TGTGCCAGCAGCCGCGGACAGCTTAGCAATCAGCCCCAGCATTTT
CDR3 protein: CASSRGQLSNQPQHF

clone size: .
J gene: TRBJ1-1
V gene: TRBV20-1
CDR3 length: 12
D gene: .
CDR3 DNA: TGCAGTGCTAGTGGGACCGGCACTGAAGCTTTCTTT
CDR3 protein: CSASGTGTEAFF

clone size: .
J gene: TRBJ2-3
V gene: TRBV5-1
CDR3 length: 16
D gene: TRBD1
CDR3 DNA: TGCGCCAGCAGCTTACAAGGGACAGGGAACACAGATACGCAGTATTTT
CDR3 protein: CASSLQGTGNTDTQYF